These T cell receptor beta chains were read from a single sample in a study of tumor-infiltrating lymphocytes in primary liver carcinoma. MiXCR was run by TCRdb on the multiplex PCR reads, yielding one entry per CDR3 protein. The sample carries about 99,000 distinct CDR3 sequences, over 55% recorded once. Specimen: liver tumor tissue from sampling region 5. The receptors stem from an older woman with primary liver carcinoma and hepatitis B virus infection. Each CDR3 is given with its conserved first and last residue. The order of the fields is clone size, V gene, J gene, D gene, CDR3 DNA, CDR3 protein. A D gene is named only where the DNA matches it firmly. Clone size appears in some rows only: once, few, many, or a class for an expanded clone.

abundance: -; v_gene: TRBV9; j_gene: TRBJ2-6; d_gene: -; CDR3nt: TGTGCCAGCAGCGTAGAACCAGGACAATCTGGGGCCAACGTCCTGACTTTC; CDR3aa: CASSVEPGQSGANVLTF
abundance: -; v_gene: TRBV11-2; j_gene: TRBJ2-5; d_gene: -; CDR3nt: TGTGTAAGCAGCCCGCAAGAGACCCAGTACTTC; CDR3aa: CVSSPQETQYF
abundance: few; v_gene: TRBV24-1; j_gene: TRBJ2-1; d_gene: -; CDR3nt: TGTGCCACCAGTGACAGGGTCGGTTCCTACAATGAGCAGTTCTTC; CDR3aa: CATSDRVGSYNEQFF
abundance: -; v_gene: TRBV6-2/TRBV6-3; j_gene: TRBJ1-1; d_gene: TRBD1; CDR3nt: TGTGCCAGCACCGGACTAGTAGGCAGGGGGGACACTGAGGCTTTCTTT; CDR3aa: CASTGLVGRGDTEAFF
abundance: -; v_gene: TRBV6-1; j_gene: TRBJ2-7; d_gene: -; CDR3nt: TGTGACAGCAGTAAGGGGGACTTAGGCACTTACGAGCAGTACTTT; CDR3aa: CDSSKGDLGTYEQYF
abundance: -; v_gene: TRBV10-3; j_gene: TRBJ1-2; d_gene: TRBD1; CDR3nt: TGTGCCTCTAGGGCAGGGGGAATTACCTATGGCTACACCTTC; CDR3aa: CASRAGGITYGYTF
abundance: many; v_gene: TRBV10-2; j_gene: TRBJ2-2; d_gene: -; CDR3nt: TGCGCCAGCACAGTAGAGGCCGGGGAGCTGTTTTTT; CDR3aa: CASTVEAGELFF
abundance: -; v_gene: TRBV10-2; j_gene: TRBJ1-1; d_gene: -; CDR3nt: TGCGCCAGCATCGTAGACAGAAAAACTGAAGCTTTCTTT; CDR3aa: CASIVDRKTEAFF
abundance: -; v_gene: TRBV18; j_gene: TRBJ2-7; d_gene: TRBD1; CDR3nt: TGTGCCAGCTCACCGGGACAGGGGTCTTCGACTAGTAAGCCCTACGAGCAGTACTTC; CDR3aa: CASSPGQGSSTSKPYEQYF
abundance: -; v_gene: TRBV11-2; j_gene: TRBJ2-3; d_gene: TRBD2; CDR3nt: TGTGCCAGCAGCCCGAATCGCGGGAGCAGGTTAGGAGGTACCCAGTATTTT; CDR3aa: CASSPNRGSRLGGTQYF
abundance: many; v_gene: TRBV6-1; j_gene: TRBJ2-7; d_gene: -; CDR3nt: TGTGCCAGCAGTGAAGGCAGGTCCTGGGACGAGCAGTACTTC; CDR3aa: CASSEGRSWDEQYF
abundance: -; v_gene: TRBV10-3; j_gene: TRBJ2-7; d_gene: -; CDR3nt: TGTGCCATCAGTGAGTCAACAGGGAGCTCCTACGAGCAGTACTTC; CDR3aa: CAISESTGSSYEQYF
abundance: many; v_gene: TRBV5-8; j_gene: TRBJ2-7; d_gene: -; CDR3nt: TGTGCCAGCAGCCGTTACCCCACCGACCCGCCCTACGAGCAGTACTTC; CDR3aa: CASSRYPTDPPYEQYF
abundance: few; v_gene: TRBV28; j_gene: TRBJ2-5; d_gene: TRBD2; CDR3nt: TGTGGCTCAGGGCTAGCGGGTAAAATACCCCAGGAGACCCAGTACTTC; CDR3aa: CGSGLAGKIPQETQYF
abundance: -; v_gene: TRBV28; j_gene: TRBJ2-7; d_gene: -; CDR3nt: TGTGCCAGCAGTCCCGCGGGGGCCGTTAAATACGAGCAGTACTTC; CDR3aa: CASSPAGAVKYEQYF
abundance: -; v_gene: TRBV5-8; j_gene: TRBJ2-2; d_gene: TRBD2; CDR3nt: TGTGCCAGCAGCTTTCCTATAGTGGGAGGGCACACCGGGGAGCTGTTTTTT; CDR3aa: CASSFPIVGGHTGELFF
abundance: once; v_gene: TRBV11-2; j_gene: TRBJ2-1; d_gene: -; CDR3nt: TGTGCCAGTAGCTCTACCCCACTGAGGAGCTCCTACAATGAGAAGTTCTTC; CDR3aa: CASSSTPLRSSYNEKFF
abundance: -; v_gene: TRBV4-1; j_gene: TRBJ1-1; d_gene: TRBD1; CDR3nt: TGCGTCAGCATCCCGCGACAGGGAGACACTGAAGCTTTCTTT; CDR3aa: CVSIPRQGDTEAFF
abundance: -; v_gene: TRBV11-1; j_gene: TRBJ1-1; d_gene: -; CDR3nt: TGCGCCAGCAGCTTTTTCGGGGTAGCGAACACTGAAGCTTTCTTT; CDR3aa: CASSFFGVANTEAFF
abundance: many; v_gene: TRBV28; j_gene: TRBJ1-1; d_gene: TRBD1; CDR3nt: TGTGCCAGCAGTTTATCAGGGGGCTGGAACACTGAAGCTTTCTTT; CDR3aa: CASSLSGGWNTEAFF
abundance: -; v_gene: TRBV6-1; j_gene: TRBJ1-1; d_gene: TRBD1; CDR3nt: TGTACCAGCAGTTACAGGGGGGACACTGAAGCTTTCTTT; CDR3aa: CTSSYRGDTEAFF
abundance: many; v_gene: TRBV14; j_gene: TRBJ1-5; d_gene: -; CDR3nt: TGTGCCAGCGCACAGGGTGGTCAGCCCCAGCATTTT; CDR3aa: CASAQGGQPQHF
abundance: -; v_gene: TRBV11-2; j_gene: TRBJ2-1; d_gene: -; CDR3nt: TGTGCCAGCTGCTTAGGGGAGGGGGGAGGCAATGAGCAGTTCTTC; CDR3aa: CASCLGEGGGNEQFF
abundance: many; v_gene: TRBV12-3/TRBV12-4; j_gene: TRBJ1-5; d_gene: -; CDR3nt: TGTGCCAGCAGTCCGCGGGACAGCAATCAGCCCCAGCATTTT; CDR3aa: CASSPRDSNQPQHF
abundance: many; v_gene: TRBV6-1; j_gene: TRBJ2-1; d_gene: -; CDR3nt: TGTGCCAGCAGGCCCCAGAGGGCCTACAATGAGCAGTTCTTC; CDR3aa: CASRPQRAYNEQFF
abundance: -; v_gene: TRBV5-1; j_gene: TRBJ2-1; d_gene: TRBD1; CDR3nt: TGCGCCAGCAGCCCGGGAGGACAGGGGGCTGATCGGGAGCAGTTCTTC; CDR3aa: CASSPGGQGADREQFF
abundance: once; v_gene: TRBV29-1; j_gene: TRBJ2-1; d_gene: -; CDR3nt: TGCAGCGCTCTAGTTGGGAGGCTGGTTGATGAGCAGTTCTTC; CDR3aa: CSALVGRLVDEQFF
abundance: -; v_gene: TRBV29-1; j_gene: TRBJ2-7; d_gene: TRBD2; CDR3nt: TGCAGCGTTGGGACTAGCGGACCACACGAGGAGTACTTC; CDR3aa: CSVGTSGPHEEYF
abundance: -; v_gene: TRBV28; j_gene: TRBJ2-6; d_gene: -; CDR3nt: TGTACCAGCACGGCACCGCTCCCTGGGGCCAACGTCCTGACTTTC; CDR3aa: CTSTAPLPGANVLTF
abundance: few; v_gene: TRBV2; j_gene: TRBJ2-2; d_gene: -; CDR3nt: TGTGCCAGCATTCCGGGACGGGGGGCAGCCGGGGAGCTGTTTTTT; CDR3aa: CASIPGRGAAGELFF
abundance: many; v_gene: TRBV7-9; j_gene: TRBJ2-6; d_gene: -; CDR3nt: TGTGCCAGCAGCCTAGGGGGACGCTGGTCGTCTGGGGCCAACGTCCTGACTTTC; CDR3aa: CASSLGGRWSSGANVLTF
abundance: -; v_gene: TRBV28; j_gene: TRBJ2-5; d_gene: -; CDR3nt: TGTGCCAGCAGTCGATCTACGGGACGGAAAAAAGAGACCCAGTACTTC; CDR3aa: CASSRSTGRKKETQYF
abundance: many; v_gene: TRBV12-3/TRBV12-4; j_gene: TRBJ1-2; d_gene: TRBD1; CDR3nt: TGTGCCAGCACCGTTACAGGGGCCTATGGCTACACCTTC; CDR3aa: CASTVTGAYGYTF
abundance: -; v_gene: TRBV11-3; j_gene: TRBJ1-5; d_gene: -; CDR3nt: TGTGCCAGCAGCTTAGATCTGGGGACGGCTCAGCTCCAGCATTTT; CDR3aa: CASSLDLGTAQLQHF
abundance: -; v_gene: TRBV12-3/TRBV12-4; j_gene: TRBJ2-3; d_gene: -; CDR3nt: TGTGCTAGCAGTCCCGGACAAGACACAGATACGCAGTATTTT; CDR3aa: CASSPGQDTDTQYF
abundance: -; v_gene: TRBV10-2; j_gene: TRBJ2-7; d_gene: -; CDR3nt: TGCGCCAGCTGGACTGAGCCATCCTATGAGCAGTACTTC; CDR3aa: CASWTEPSYEQYF
abundance: -; v_gene: TRBV9; j_gene: TRBJ2-7; d_gene: TRBD1; CDR3nt: TGTGCCAGCAGCGTTACCTGGGACAGGGGTTACGAGCAGTACTTC; CDR3aa: CASSVTWDRGYEQYF
abundance: -; v_gene: TRBV11-2; j_gene: TRBJ1-1; d_gene: -; CDR3nt: TGTGCAAGCAGGTTTAGGGTTACGAACACTGAAGCTATCTTT; CDR3aa: CASRFRVTNTEAIF
abundance: -; v_gene: TRBV11-2; j_gene: TRBJ2-1; d_gene: -; CDR3nt: TGTGCCAGCAGGAATAGGACGTGGGCCAATGAGCAGTTTTTC; CDR3aa: CASRNRTWANEQFF